This TCR beta chain was captured in a study of Graves' ophthalmopathy and Graves' hyperthyroidism. Beta-chain TCR CDR3 regions were amplified from RNA transcripts. After a first-round RT-PCR with HTBI primers, a second-round multiplex PCR was run. TCRdb recomputed calls from the multiplex PCR reads with MiXCR, one row per CDR3 protein. The sample carries about 740,000 distinct CDR3 sequences, 40% recorded once. The CDR3 runs to 14 residues. Germline CDR1 and CDR2: SEHNR and FQNEAQ (reference sequence). Trimming took off 3 bases at V and 6 bases at J, with 11 bases between the two ends. Patients were diagnosed from clinical symptoms, serum thyroxine, TRAb, thyroid ultrasound and orbital computed tomography.

The V call is TRBV7-9, the J call TRBJ1-4; D call uncertain. This clonotype was sampled from an adult man with Graves' ophthalmopathy. The sequenced sample consisted of peripheral blood. The chain's CDR3 is CASSLEQSDEKLFF. The CDR3, as DNA: TGTGCCAGCAGCTTGGAACAGTCGGATGAAAAACTGTTTTTT.